Each of the 11 T cell receptor beta chains below was sequenced from the same sample in a study of shared clonotypes between healthy human individuals. Measured with immunoSEQ multiplex PCR; TCRdb has only the in-frame clones, and not every one. The sample lists about 2.3 million clones; 85% to 95% were seen once. What was sequenced was naive CD4+ T cells from PBMCs. Noted subset: CD45RA+ positively selected. The receptors were sampled from a man between 18 and 29 years old in good health. Some clones in this sample may be carry-over from other donors' samples.

This clone was counted only a few times. The chain employs TRBV19 and TRBJ1-5; D remains unclear. The CDR3 loop spans 14 amino acids. From germline, CDR1 is LNHDA and CDR2 SQIVND (reference sequence). Deletions cut 7 bases from V and 1 base from J, with 11 bases between. The CDR3 coding sequence is TGTGCCAGTACCCTCATCCCAAGCAATCAGCCCCAGCATTTT. The encoded protein is CASTLIPSNQPQHF.

The J gene is TRBJ2-3, the V gene TRBV28; TRBD2 matches 14 bases. The CDR3 runs to 17 residues. Germline V gene lookup returns CDR1 MDHEN and CDR2 SYDVKM. V was clipped by 4 bases and J by 5 bases; unmatched bases: 8. The CDR3 region is CASSSGTSGSIVDTQYF. The CDR3 coding sequence is TGTGCCAGCAGTTCTGGGACTAGCGGGAGTATTGTAGATACGCAGTATTTT. The variable domain in full, with the rest retrieved from reference TRBV28 and TRBJ2-3, is DVKVTQSSRYLVKRTGEKVFLECVQDMDHENMFWYRQDPGLGLRLIYFSYDVKMKEKGDIPEGYSVSREKKERFSLILESASTNQTSMYLCASSSGTSGSIVDTQYFGPGTRLTVL.

The CDR3: CASSPSWTGGRAGGELFF. The CDR3 nucleotides read TGTGCCAGCAGCCCCAGTTGGACTGGCGGGAGGGCCGGCGGGGAGCTGTTTTTT. The V call is TRBV7-9, the J call TRBJ2-2, with TRBD2 identical over 9 bases. The V segment lost 5 bases and the J segment 7 bases; nucleotides outside the gene matches: 17. The CDR3 is 18 amino acids. Germline CDR1 is SEHNR and CDR2 is FQNEAQ (reference sequence).

Only one count was recorded for this clone. The chain recombines TRBV12-1 with TRBJ2-7; the D call in the table, TRBD2, was not verified against the DNA. TRBV12-1 is flagged as a pseudogene. This CDR3 has 17 amino acids. As DNA, the CDR3 is TGTGCCAGCAGCTTCCCACAGTGGCTAGCGGACTCCTACGAGCAGTACTTC. Translation: CASSFPQWLADSYEQYF.

With respect to this clone: Within the sample, other DNA sequences also encode this same CDR3. The V and J genes are TRBV9 and TRBJ2-7; 8 bases match TRBD2. The V gene's germline CDR1 is SGDLS and CDR2 YYNGEE. Trimming cost V 2 bases and J 5 bases; bases outside gene matches: 3. This CDR3 contains 13 residues. In DNA, the CDR3 is TGTGCCAGCAGCGTCGGGGGGGCAAACGAGCAGTACTTC. Its translation: CASSVGGANEQYF.

J is TRBJ2-6 and V is TRBV2; TRBD1 matches at 7 bases. The J segment lost 0 bases and the V segment lost 5 bases, leaving 4 bases of the junction unmatched. The CDR3 extends over 16 amino acids. From germline, CDR1 is SNHLY and CDR2 FYNNEI. This CDR3 is CASSRDRPSGANVLTF. The DNA of the CDR3 is TGTGCCAGCAGTCGGGACAGACCCTCTGGGGCCAACGTCCTGACTTTC.

The chain couples TRBV19 to TRBJ1-5; D ambiguous. Trimming shortened V by 5 bases and J by 0 bases, and 11 bases separated the two germline ends. CDR3 length equals 15 residues. Germline loops: CDR1 LNHDA, CDR2 SQIVND (reference sequence). The CDR3 loop is CASSGTGGSNQPQHF. As DNA, the CDR3 is TGTGCCAGTAGTGGAACGGGTGGTAGCAATCAGCCCCAGCATTTT.

CDR3 nucleotide sequence: TGTGCCAGCTCACCACTCGCACTTAATCAGCCCCAGCATTTT. It encodes CASSPLALNQPQHF. J is TRBJ1-5 and V is TRBV18; no definite D call. Germline CDR1 is KGHSH and CDR2 is LQKENI. This CDR3 comprises 14 residues. Trimming took 1 base from V and 4 from J, leaving 8 bases between them.

This sequence joins TRBV29-1 and TRBJ2-2, with 10 bases identical to TRBD2. Germline lookup yields CDR1 SQVTM and CDR2 ANQGSEA. The CDR3 runs to 16 residues. V was pared by 1 base and J by 5 bases, with 7 bases of the junction left unmatched. This CDR3 reads CSVEALAGAGTGELFF. The CDR3 DNA follows: TGCAGCGTTGAAGCCCTAGCGGGAGCAGGTACCGGGGAGCTGTTTTTT.

The V and J genes are TRBV2 and TRBJ2-2; perhaps TRBD1 as D (5 bases). Trimming cost V 2 bases and J 4 bases, with 11 bases left between them. This CDR3 spans 15 amino acids. CDR1 is SNHLY, CDR2 FYNNEI, per germline. CDR3 sequence: CASSETGAPTGELFF. For the CDR3, the DNA is TGTGCCAGCAGTGAAACAGGTGCCCCCACCGGGGAGCTGTTTTTT.

The chain combines TRBV7-9 with TRBJ2-1; 10 positions match TRBD2. The CDR3 has 15 residues. From germline, CDR1 is SEHNR and CDR2 FQNEAQ (reference sequence). V lost 7 bases, J lost 4 bases, and 7 bases stayed unmatched. The CDR3 here is CASTFLAGEYNEQFF. CDR3 nucleotides: TGTGCCAGCACCTTCCTAGCGGGAGAGTACAATGAGCAGTTCTTC.